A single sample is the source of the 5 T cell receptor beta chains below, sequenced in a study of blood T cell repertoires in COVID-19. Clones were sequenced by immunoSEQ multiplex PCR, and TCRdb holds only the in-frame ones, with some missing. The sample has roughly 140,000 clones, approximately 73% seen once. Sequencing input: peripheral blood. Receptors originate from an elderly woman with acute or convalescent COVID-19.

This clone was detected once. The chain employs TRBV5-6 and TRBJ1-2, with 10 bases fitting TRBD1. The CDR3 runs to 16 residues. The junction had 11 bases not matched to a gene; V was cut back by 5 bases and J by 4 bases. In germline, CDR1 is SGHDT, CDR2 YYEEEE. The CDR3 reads CASRRFSGQGFYGYTF. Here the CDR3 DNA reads TGTGCCAGCAGACGTTTTTCGGGACAGGGGTTCTATGGCTACACCTTC.

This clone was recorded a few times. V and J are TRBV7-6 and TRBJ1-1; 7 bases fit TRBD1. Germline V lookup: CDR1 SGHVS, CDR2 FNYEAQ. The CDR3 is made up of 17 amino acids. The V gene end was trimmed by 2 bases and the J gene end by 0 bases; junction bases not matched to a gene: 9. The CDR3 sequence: CASSLLGGNEVNTEAFF. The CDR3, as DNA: TGTGCCAGCAGCTTATTAGGGGGCAATGAGGTGAACACTGAAGCTTTCTTT.

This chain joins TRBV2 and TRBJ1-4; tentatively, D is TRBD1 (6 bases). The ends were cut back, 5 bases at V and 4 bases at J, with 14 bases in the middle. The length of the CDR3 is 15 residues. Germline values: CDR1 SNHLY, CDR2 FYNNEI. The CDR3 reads CASSQQGAGNEKLFF. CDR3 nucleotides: TGTGCCAGCAGTCAACAGGGAGCCGGTAATGAAAAACTGTTTTTT. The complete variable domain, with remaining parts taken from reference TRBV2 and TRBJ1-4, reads EPEVTQTPSHQVTQMGQEVILRCVPISNHLYFYWYRQILGQKVEFLVSFYNNEISEKSEIFDDQFSVERPDGSNFTLKIRSTKLEDSAMYFCASSQQGAGNEKLFFGSGTQLSVL.

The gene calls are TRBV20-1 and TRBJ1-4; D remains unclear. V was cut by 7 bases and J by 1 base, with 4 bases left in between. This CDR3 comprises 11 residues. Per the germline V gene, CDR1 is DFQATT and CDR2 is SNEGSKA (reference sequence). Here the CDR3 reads CSVITNEKLFF. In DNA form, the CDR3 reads TGCAGTGTAATAACTAATGAAAAACTGTTTTTT.

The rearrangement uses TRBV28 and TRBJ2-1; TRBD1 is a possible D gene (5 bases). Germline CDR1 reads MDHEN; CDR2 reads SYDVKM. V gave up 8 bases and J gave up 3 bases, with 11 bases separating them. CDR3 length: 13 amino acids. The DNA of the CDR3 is TGTGCCAGCGGGGCGCTTCTCTACAATGAGCAGTTCTTC. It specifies CASGALLYNEQFF.